This T cell receptor (beta chain) derives from a study of control samples from healthy donors and cancer patients. TCRdb's copy holds only in-frame clones and misses some; the assay was immunoSEQ multiplex PCR. This table holds more than 50,000 clones, roughly 95% found once. The ends were cut back, 4 bases at V and 4 bases at J, with 11 bases in the middle. The CDR3 is 14 amino acids. CDR1 is KGHSH and CDR2 is LQKENI in the germline V gene. The clonotype originates from a woman in her late teens or twenties in good health. The material sequenced was blood. This rearrangement joins TRBV18 to TRBJ1-3; D gene uncertain. CDR3 residues: CASSLRTEGNTIYF. The CDR3 DNA follows: TGTGCCAGCTCACTTAGGACGGAAGGAAACACCATATATTTT.